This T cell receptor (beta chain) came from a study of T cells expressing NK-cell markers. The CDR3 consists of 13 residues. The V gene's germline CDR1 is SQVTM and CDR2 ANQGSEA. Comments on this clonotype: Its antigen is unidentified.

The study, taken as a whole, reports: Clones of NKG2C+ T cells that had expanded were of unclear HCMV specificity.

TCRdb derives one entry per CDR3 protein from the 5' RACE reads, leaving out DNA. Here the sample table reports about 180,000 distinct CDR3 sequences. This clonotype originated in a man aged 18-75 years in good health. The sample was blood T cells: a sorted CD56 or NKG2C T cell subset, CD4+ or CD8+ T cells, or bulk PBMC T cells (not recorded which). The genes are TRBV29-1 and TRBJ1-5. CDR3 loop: CSVGLGVNQPQHF.